A selection of T cell receptor beta chains follows, all from one sample in a study of OX40 agonist ivuxolimab in advanced cancers. The assay was immunoSEQ multiplex PCR, and TCRdb's table has in-frame clones only and misses some. The table lists approximately 70,000 clones, approximately 90% of them singletons. This specimen consisted of CD4+ or CD8+ T cells sorted from blood, obtained in a trial of the OX40 agonist ivuxolimab. The receptors were gathered from an adult with an advanced solid tumor such as melanoma, head and neck, liver or kidney cancer. CDR3s include the opening cysteine and the closing phenylalanine or tryptophan. The D gene is left open where the match is weak. The size entry is marked missing in some rows and otherwise reads once, few, many or a size class.

size,D,V,J,DNA,CDR3
-,-,TRBV7-2,TRBJ1-3,TGTGCCAGCAGCCCACAGTCGCCAGGGTTAGGAAACACCATATATTTT,CASSPQSPGLGNTIYF
-,-,TRBV10-3,TRBJ1-2,TGTGCCATCAGTGCCAGACAGCCAGATGGCTACACCTTC,CAISARQPDGYTF
-,-,TRBV5-6,TRBJ2-7,TGTGCCAGCAGCTTGTTGACTCGGCCCTACGAGCAGTACTTC,CASSLLTRPYEQYF
-,-,TRBV19,TRBJ1-6,TGTGCCAGTAGTATTGGCCCACAGACCTCTTCACCCCTCCACTTT,CASSIGPQTSSPLHF
few,-,TRBV27,TRBJ2-2,TGTGCCAGCAGTTTACCGGGGGCCGGGGAGCTGTTTTTT,CASSLPGAGELFF
-,-,TRBV6-1,TRBJ2-5,TGTGCCATCACACGTAACAGGAGGGAGACCCAGTACTTC,CAITRNRRETQYF
-,TRBD1,TRBV7-7,TRBJ2-5,TGTGCTAGCAGCTCGACAGGGTTTGGGCAAGAGACCCAGTACTTC,CASSSTGFGQETQYF
-,-,TRBV5-1,TRBJ2-1,TGCGCCAGCAGCCCGCCCCGTCCGGGCCTCTACAATGAGCAGTTCTTC,CASSPPRPGLYNEQFF
once,-,TRBV5-1,TRBJ2-1,TGCGCCAGCAGCTACAGGGTCGGGTCAGACAATGAGCAGTTCTTC,CASSYRVGSDNEQFF
-,TRBD2,TRBV7-9,TRBJ2-1,TGTGCCAGCAGCCCTAGTGCGGGGGGCAATGAGCAGTTCTTC,CASSPSAGGNEQFF
once,-,TRBV11-1,TRBJ1-4,TGTGCCAGCAGCTTAGGAGGGAATGAAAAACTGTTTTTT,CASSLGGNEKLFF
-,TRBD1,TRBV7-9,TRBJ1-1,TGTGCCAGCAGCCTTAGGGACAGTCACGTACAAGCTTTCTTT,CASSLRDSHVQAFF
-,-,TRBV25-1,TRBJ2-1,TGTGCCAGCAGTCACTACCGGGGGCGGGGAGAAGATGAGCAGTTCTTC,CASSHYRGRGEDEQFF
-,-,TRBV5-1,TRBJ2-5,TGCGCCAGCAGCTTGGTGGTCGGGGCCCGGGAGACCCAGTACTTC,CASSLVVGARETQYF
-,-,TRBV9,TRBJ1-3,TGTGCCAGCAGCCCCCGACTGTTCTCTGGAAACACCATATATTTT,CASSPRLFSGNTIYF
-,-,TRBV28,TRBJ2-3,TGTGCCAGCTTGGGGGATACGCAGTATTTT,CASLGDTQYF
-,-,TRBV5-4,TRBJ1-6,TGTGCCAGCAGACAAGGGGGGAAGGATAATTCACCCCTCCACTTT,CASRQGGKDNSPLHF
-,TRBD1,TRBV28,TRBJ1-3,TGTGCCAGCAGTTTTCCGGGACAGGGCTCTGGAAACACCATATATTTT,CASSFPGQGSGNTIYF
-,-,TRBV5-1,TRBJ2-7,TGCGCCAGCAGCTTAGTTGCCGGACGGAGCTCCTACGAGCAGTACTTC,CASSLVAGRSSYEQYF
-,-,TRBV5-4,TRBJ1-1,TGTGCCAGCAGCTTGGCCGGCCGCACTGAAGCTTTCTTT,CASSLAGRTEAFF
-,TRBD2,TRBV7-8,TRBJ2-1,TGTGCCAGCAGCTTATGGCAGGGCGGGAGTGAGCAGTTCTTC,CASSLWQGGSEQFF
-,-,TRBV28,TRBJ1-4,TGTGCCAGCAATAAAGGTTCGGCCGAGAGGGAAAAACTGTTTTTT,CASNKGSAEREKLFF
-,-,TRBV6-5,TRBJ2-7,TGTGCCAGCAGTTACTCGGGGCCGGGGATCTCCTACGAGCAGTACTTC,CASSYSGPGISYEQYF
-,-,TRBV18,TRBJ2-1,TGTGCCAGCTCAGAGTATCTTAATGAGCAGTTCTTC,CASSEYLNEQFF
-,-,TRBV28,TRBJ1-4,TGTGCCAGCACCCAGAATGAAAAACTGTTTTTT,CASTQNEKLFF
-,-,TRBV4-3,TRBJ1-4,TGCGCCAGCAGCCAAGCAGGGAGAAATGAAAAACTGTTTTTT,CASSQAGRNEKLFF
few,-,TRBV5-4,TRBJ1-6,TGTGCCAGCAGCTCGCAAGGGCTATTATCACCCCTCCACTTT,CASSSQGLLSPLHF
-,-,TRBV11-2,TRBJ2-5,TGTGCCAGCAGCAACTGGGTCCAAGAGACCCAGTACTTC,CASSNWVQETQYF
-,TRBD1,TRBV6-5,TRBJ2-1,TGTGCCAGCAGGGAGACAGGGAGCTCCTACAATGAGCAGTTCTTC,CASRETGSSYNEQFF
-,-,TRBV14,TRBJ1-2,TGTGCCAGCAGCCAAGGCCTTCTCTATGGCTACACCTTC,CASSQGLLYGYTF
-,-,TRBV10-3,TRBJ1-1,TGTGCCATCAGGACAGCCTTGAACACTGAAGCTTTCTTT,CAIRTALNTEAFF
-,-,TRBV18,TRBJ2-7,TGTGCCAGCTCAGCATGGGGACACCTCCGGGGGGAGCAGTACTTC,CASSAWGHLRGEQYF
-,-,TRBV11-1,TRBJ1-2,TGTGCCAGCAGCTTGCAGGGGCAGAGCTATGGCTACACCTTC,CASSLQGQSYGYTF
-,TRBD1,TRBV30,TRBJ1-1,TGTGCCTGGAAGGGACAGATGAACACTGAAGCTTTCTTT,CAWKGQMNTEAFF
-,-,TRBV5-6,TRBJ1-5,TGTGCCAGCAGATGGGGGTTGGATAGCAATCAGCCCCAGCATTTT,CASRWGLDSNQPQHF
-,-,TRBV7-2,TRBJ2-1,TGTGCCAGCAGCTTCTTAGGAGGTCCCTACAATGAGCAGTTCTTC,CASSFLGGPYNEQFF
-,-,TRBV28,TRBJ1-2,TGTGCCAGCAGTTTAACGGGTAACTATGGCTACACCTTC,CASSLTGNYGYTF
few,TRBD1,TRBV11-2,TRBJ1-2,TGTGCCAGCAGCCCCTCCGGACAGGAAACTAACTATGGCTACACCTTC,CASSPSGQETNYGYTF
-,-,TRBV30,TRBJ2-2,TGTGCCTGGAGTGTACGGGGGGCCCACACCGGGGAGCTGTTTTTT,CAWSVRGAHTGELFF
-,-,TRBV12-5,TRBJ1-4,TGTGCTAGTGGTCCCTCGGGGACGGCATCAACTAATGAAAAACTGTTTTTT,CASGPSGTASTNEKLFF
-,-,TRBV19,TRBJ1-3,TGTGCCAGTTCCGGCGCTCTCGGGCAAATTGGAGGAAACACCATATATTTT,CASSGALGQIGGNTIYF
-,-,TRBV7-2,TRBJ1-1,TGTGCCAGCAGCCGGGGGCGGAACACTGAAGCTTTCTTT,CASSRGRNTEAFF
-,-,TRBV11-2,TRBJ2-7,TGTGCCAGCAGCTTAGCACCCGCTAGAGCCGAGCAGTACTTC,CASSLAPARAEQYF
once,-,TRBV4-2,TRBJ1-2,TGTGCCAGCAGCCAAGAAGGTAGCCAGGGGAATGGCTACACCTTC,CASSQEGSQGNGYTF
-,-,TRBV5-1,TRBJ2-7,TGCGCCAGCAGCCTGACAGGTTCCTACGAGCAGTACTTC,CASSLTGSYEQYF
-,-,TRBV28,TRBJ2-7,TGTGCTACCCTTCCACCAGGGGAGATATACGAGCAGTACTTC,CATLPPGEIYEQYF